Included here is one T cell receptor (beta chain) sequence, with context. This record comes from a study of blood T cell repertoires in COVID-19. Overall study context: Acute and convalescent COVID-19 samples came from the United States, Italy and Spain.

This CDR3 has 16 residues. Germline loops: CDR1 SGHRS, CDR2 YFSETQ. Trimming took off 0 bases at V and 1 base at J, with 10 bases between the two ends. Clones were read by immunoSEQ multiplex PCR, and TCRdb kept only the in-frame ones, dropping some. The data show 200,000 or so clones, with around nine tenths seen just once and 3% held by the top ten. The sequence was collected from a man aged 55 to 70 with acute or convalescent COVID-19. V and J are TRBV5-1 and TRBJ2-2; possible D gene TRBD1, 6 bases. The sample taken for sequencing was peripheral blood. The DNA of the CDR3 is TGCGCCAGCAGCTTGGGAACAGGGCAGAACACCGGGGAGCTGTTTTTT. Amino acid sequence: CASSLGTGQNTGELFF.